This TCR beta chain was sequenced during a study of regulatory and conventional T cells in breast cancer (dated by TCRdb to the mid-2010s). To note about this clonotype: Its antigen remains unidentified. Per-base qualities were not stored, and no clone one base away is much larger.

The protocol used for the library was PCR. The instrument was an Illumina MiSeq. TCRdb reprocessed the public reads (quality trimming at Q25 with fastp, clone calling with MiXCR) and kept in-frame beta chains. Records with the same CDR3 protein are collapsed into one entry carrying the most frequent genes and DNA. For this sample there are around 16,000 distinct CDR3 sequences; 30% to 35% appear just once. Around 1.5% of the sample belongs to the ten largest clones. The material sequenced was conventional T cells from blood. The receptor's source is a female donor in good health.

The CDR3 region: CASSLGEGYEQYF. The nucleotide sequence is given as TGTGCCAGCAGCTTAGGGGAGGGATACGAGCAGTACTTC. The V gene is TRBV7-2 and the J gene is TRBJ2-7; 7 middle bases align to TRBD2. Via the germline V gene, CDR1 is SGHTA and CDR2 FQGNSA. The CDR3 contains 13 residues, cysteine and phenylalanine counted. Of the read, only the CDR3 DNA is kept; its 39 bases are in frame from base 1. V is trimmed back by 1 base and J by 4 bases, and the junction contains 1 base that no gene match accounts for.